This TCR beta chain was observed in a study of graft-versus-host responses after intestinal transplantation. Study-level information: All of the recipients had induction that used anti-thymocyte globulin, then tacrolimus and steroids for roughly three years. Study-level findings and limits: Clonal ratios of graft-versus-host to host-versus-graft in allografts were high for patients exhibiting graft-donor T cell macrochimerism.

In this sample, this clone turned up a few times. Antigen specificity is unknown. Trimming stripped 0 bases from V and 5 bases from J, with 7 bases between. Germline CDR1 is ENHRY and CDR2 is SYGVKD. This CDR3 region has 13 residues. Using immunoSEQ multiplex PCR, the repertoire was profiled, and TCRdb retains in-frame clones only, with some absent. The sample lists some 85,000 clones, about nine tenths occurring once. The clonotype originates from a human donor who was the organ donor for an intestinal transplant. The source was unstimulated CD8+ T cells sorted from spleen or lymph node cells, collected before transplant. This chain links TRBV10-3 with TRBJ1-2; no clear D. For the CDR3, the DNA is TGTGCCATCAGTGAGTCGATACAGTATGGCTACACCTTC. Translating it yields CAISESIQYGYTF.